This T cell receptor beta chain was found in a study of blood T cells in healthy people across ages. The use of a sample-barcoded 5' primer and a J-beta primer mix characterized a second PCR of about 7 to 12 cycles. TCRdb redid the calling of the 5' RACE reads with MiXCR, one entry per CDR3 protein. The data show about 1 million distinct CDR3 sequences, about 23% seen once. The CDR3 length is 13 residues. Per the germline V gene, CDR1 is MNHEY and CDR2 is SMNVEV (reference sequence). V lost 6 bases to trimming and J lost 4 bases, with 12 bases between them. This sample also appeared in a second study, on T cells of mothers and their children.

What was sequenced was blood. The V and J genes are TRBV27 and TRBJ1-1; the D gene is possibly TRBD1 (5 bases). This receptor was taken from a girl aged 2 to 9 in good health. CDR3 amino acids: CASSWGAGTEAFF. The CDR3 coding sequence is TGTGCCAGCAGCTGGGGCGCGGGCACTGAAGCTTTCTTT.